This T cell receptor beta chain is drawn from a study of post-analysis software for immune sequencing data (dated by TCRdb to the mid-2010s). Turning to the overall study: Disease courses on record covered relapsing-remitting, secondary progressive and progressive-relapsing multiple sclerosis, though some patients had no subtype annotation. The patient repertoires were compared against more than 10 previously published healthy control repertoires obtained from donors aged roughly 6 to 28 years. A subset of samples was prepared in parallel using single-end sample barcoding, then pooled and co-amplified after Illumina adapter ligation.

In regard to this clonotype: There is no known antigen for this receptor. No quality values exist for individual bases; no much larger clone is one base distant.

Library method: PCR. Sequenced using an Illumina HiSeq 2500. Unique molecular identifiers were incorporated into TCR beta cDNA libraries to reduce PCR and sequencing biases. Per 1 to 10 million input T cells, approximately 500,000 cDNA molecules were obtained, such that each molecule approximated one T cell. The patient libraries were prepared and sequenced using the same protocol as the earlier healthy control dataset. Samples belonging to the same batch were prepared together, multiplexed and sequenced on a shared HiSeq lane. Per the original workflow: Raw barcoded reads were processed with MIGEC, discarding single-read molecular identifier groups before consensus assembly and CDR3 extraction. Clonotype tables were post-analysed with VDJtools, and diversity was normalized by down-sampling all datasets to the smallest sample size. Repertoire overlap clustering matched CDR3 amino acid but not nucleotide sequences to correct batch-related cross-sample contamination. Using fastp at Q25 and MiXCR, TCRdb reprocessed the public reads and kept productive beta chains. All rows with the same CDR3 protein become a single entry with the most common DNA and genes. These V and J calls derive from TCRdb rather than the authors' analysis. The sample table shows over 700,000 distinct CDR3 sequences, and around 27% are seen once. The ten largest clones take up more than 0.45% of the sample.

To demonstrate the VDJtools post-analysis software, TCR beta repertoires were profiled from the peripheral blood of about 14 young patients with multiple sclerosis. Multiple sclerosis patients were children and adolescents aged about 6 to 15 years. V and J are trimmed by 4 bases and 4 bases, and the gene matches miss 13 bases of the junction. CDR1 DFQATT and CDR2 SNEGSKA are derived from the germline V gene (reference sequence). Its CDR3 holds 16 amino acids, cysteine through phenylalanine. Just the 48-base CDR3 DNA is kept, in frame starting at base 1. Paper-wide results and their limitations: The control group was slightly older than the multiple sclerosis patient group. When samples were clustered directly using the F measure, samples prepared in the same batch co-clustered strongly, which prompted a batch-effect correction. Patients showed significantly higher frequencies than controls for roughly five TRBV segments, among them TRBV5-6, TRBV5-1 and TRBV20-1. Compared with controls, multiple sclerosis patients had significantly lower normalized Chao1 diversity, a finding suggesting substantial peripheral T-cell clonal expansion.

This receptor was obtained from a girl aged 5-17 years with multiple sclerosis. The material sequenced was blood. This sequence uses TRBV20-1 and TRBJ2-7; the junction holds 10 bases that match TRBD1. CDR3 loop: CSAIPIVRDRGYEQYF. The bases are TGCAGTGCTATTCCTATCGTCCGGGACAGGGGATACGAGCAGTACTTC.